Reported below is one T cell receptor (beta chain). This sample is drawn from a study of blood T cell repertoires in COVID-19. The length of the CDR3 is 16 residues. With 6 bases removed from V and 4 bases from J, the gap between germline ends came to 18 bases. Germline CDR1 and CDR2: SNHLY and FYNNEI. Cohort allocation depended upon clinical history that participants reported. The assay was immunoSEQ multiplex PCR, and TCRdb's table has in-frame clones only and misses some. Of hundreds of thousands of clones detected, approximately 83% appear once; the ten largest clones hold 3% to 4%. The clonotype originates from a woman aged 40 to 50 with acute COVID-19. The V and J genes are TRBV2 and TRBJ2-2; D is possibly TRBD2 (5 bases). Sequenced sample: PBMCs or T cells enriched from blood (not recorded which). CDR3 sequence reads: CASRASGGTSTGELFF. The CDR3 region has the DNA TGTGCCAGCAGAGCCAGCGGAGGTACAAGCACCGGGGAGCTGTTTTTT. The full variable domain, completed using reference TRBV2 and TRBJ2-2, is EPEVTQTPSHQVTQMGQEVILRCVPISNHLYFYWYRQILGQKVEFLVSFYNNEISEKSEIFDDQFSVERPDGSNFTLKIRSTKLEDSAMYFCASRASGGTSTGELFFGEGSRLTVL.